The 21 T cell receptor beta chains below all came from one sample that was sequenced in a study of cytomegalovirus exposure and HLA in healthy donors. Researchers ran the PCR with 60 Vbeta and 13 Jbeta primers. Using immunoSEQ multiplex PCR, the repertoire was profiled, and TCRdb retains in-frame clones only, with some absent. The table gives fewer than 75,000 clones; the top ten clones make up approximately 15% of it. The sequenced sample consisted of PBMCs. These receptors were obtained from a boy aged 5-17 years in good health and CMV-seronegative.

V is TRBV14 and J is TRBJ2-1; 7 bases are a match to TRBD2. The V gene end was trimmed by 5 bases and the J gene end by 4 bases; junction bases not matched to a gene: 5. Germline lookup yields CDR1 SGHDN and CDR2 FVKESK. The CDR3 has 14 amino acids. The CDR3 here is CASSARTSYNEQFF. The DNA of the CDR3 is TGTGCCAGCAGCGCCCGGACTAGTTACAATGAGCAGTTCTTC.

This chain joins TRBV14 and TRBJ1-1; D gene ambiguous. CDR3 length: 12 residues. V dropped 3 bases and J dropped 5 bases, with 7 bases sitting between them. Germline V gene sequence: CDR1 SGHDN, CDR2 FVKESK. DNA of the CDR3: TGTGCCAGCAGCCATCTCGTTACTGAAGCTTTCTTT. Translating it yields CASSHLVTEAFF.

The chain has TRBV7-6 and TRBJ1-2; the match to TRBD1 covers 9 bases. Trimming removed 5 bases from V and 4 bases from J; junction bases left unmatched: 8. The CDR3 runs 15 residues. Germline CDR1 is SGHVS and CDR2 is FNYEAQ. The CDR3 is CASSLIQGAVYGYTF. The CDR3 nucleotides read TGTGCCAGCAGCCTAATACAGGGGGCCGTCTATGGCTACACCTTC.

Turning to this clone: Other DNA sequences of this sample code for an identical CDR3. The CDR3 nucleotides read TGTGCCAGCAGCTCCGACAGGGGAGAGACCCAGTACTTC. Amino acids: CASSSDRGETQYF. The chain uses TRBV7-3 and TRBJ2-5; 8 nucleotides match TRBD1. The CDR3 extends over 13 amino acids. The ends lost 4 bases at V and 4 bases at J; junction bases unmatched: 2. CDR1 and CDR2 from the germline V gene are SGHTA and FQGTGA.

This chain's CDR3 is CSVGGGTYEQYF. The CDR3 DNA reads as TGCAGCGTTGGTGGGGGGACCTACGAGCAGTACTTC. This chain uses TRBV29-1 with TRBJ2-7, with a possible D match to TRBD2 (6 bases). Germline V gives CDR1 SQVTM, CDR2 ANQGSEA. V gave up 4 bases and J gave up 2 bases, with 9 bases separating them. The CDR3 totals 12 residues.

This rearrangement joins TRBV27 to TRBJ2-7; 7 bases fit TRBD1. Germline assignment: CDR1 MNHEY and CDR2 SMNVEV (reference sequence). The CDR3 extends over 14 amino acids. Germline trimming cut 5 bases from V and 3 bases from J; bases unmatched to any gene: 7. The CDR3 region has the DNA TGTGCCAGCAGTCCGACAGGGTCCAACTACGAGCAGTACTTC. Encoded protein: CASSPTGSNYEQYF.

The V gene is TRBV5-6, the J gene TRBJ1-5; 7 bases agree with TRBD1. The V and J ends lost 2 bases and 0 bases, in that order; junction bases with no gene match: 11. CDR1 and CDR2 (germline): SGHDT, YYEEEE. The CDR3 sequence is 18 residues long. The CDR3: CASSLSDRATYSNQPQHF. As DNA, the CDR3 is TGTGCCAGCAGCTTATCAGACAGGGCCACCTATAGCAATCAGCCCCAGCATTTT.

V gene TRBV5-8 combines with J gene TRBJ2-3, with D maybe TRBD1 (5 bases). This CDR3 has 16 residues. Trimming shortened V by 0 bases and J by 0 bases, and 11 bases separated the two germline ends. Germline V gene data show CDR1 as SGHTS and CDR2 as YDEGEE. In DNA form, the CDR3 reads TGTGCCAGCAGCTTGGGCAGGGTTCATAGCACAGATACGCAGTATTTT. Amino acid sequence: CASSLGRVHSTDTQYF.

The genes are TRBV2 and TRBJ2-5, with 11 bases fitting TRBD1. The junction had 8 bases not matched to a gene; V was cut back by 6 bases and J by 5 bases. From germline, CDR1 is SNHLY and CDR2 FYNNEI. CDR3 length: 15 amino acids. This chain's CDR3 is CASSGQGATGETQYF. The CDR3 nucleotides are TGTGCCAGCAGCGGACAGGGGGCGACCGGGGAGACCCAGTACTTC.

This chain links TRBV6-5 with TRBJ2-7; possible D gene TRBD1, 6 bases. V lost 7 bases to trimming and J lost 1 base, with 14 bases between them. Germline CDR1 is MNHEY and CDR2 is SVGAGI. CDR3 length equals 14 residues. The CDR3 loop is CASTPRGNSYEQYF. For the CDR3, the DNA is TGTGCCAGCACCCCAAGGGGGAATTCCTACGAGCAGTACTTC.

The chain uses TRBV11-2 and TRBJ1-4; 8 nucleotides align to TRBD1. J lost 4 bases, V lost 2 bases, and 3 bases had no gene match. This CDR3 comprises 15 residues. CDR1 is SGHAT, CDR2 FQNNGV, per germline. CDR3 protein: CASSLQGAFNEKLFF. The CDR3 coding sequence is TGTGCCAGCAGCTTACAGGGGGCATTTAATGAAAAACTGTTTTTT. Full variable domain (remainder filled in from reference TRBV11-2 and TRBJ1-4): EAGVAQSPRYKIIEKRQSVAFWCNPISGHATLYWYQQILGQGPKLLIQFQNNGVVDDSQLPKDRFSAERLKGVDSTLKIQPAKLEDSAVYLCASSLQGAFNEKLFFGSGTQLSVL.

J is TRBJ1-2 and V is TRBV5-1; possibly TRBD1 for D (5 bases). Germline lookup yields CDR1 SGHRS and CDR2 YFSETQ. CDR3 length: 14 amino acids. V gave up 3 bases and J gave up 0 bases, with 9 bases separating them. CDR3 DNA sequence: TGCGCCAGCAGCTCGACAGTGACTAACTATGGCTACACCTTC. It specifies CASSSTVTNYGYTF.

V and J are TRBV20-1 and TRBJ2-5, with D possibly matching TRBD1 (6 bases). The CDR3 length is 11 residues. Trimming shortened V by 8 bases and J by 3 bases, and 10 bases separated the two germline ends. From germline, CDR1 is DFQATT and CDR2 SNEGSKA (reference sequence). DNA for the CDR3: TGCAGTTCCAACAGGGAAGAGACCCAGTACTTC. As protein: CSSNREETQYF.

The chain has TRBV6-5 and TRBJ2-1; TRBD2 matches at 9 bases. There are 15 residues in the CDR3. Trimming took 8 bases from V and 6 from J; bases not matched to a gene: 11. Germline-derived CDR1 and CDR2 are MNHEY and SVGAGI. The CDR3 coding sequence is TGTGCCAGCTCCTCGGGCGGGGGGGCGCCCAATGAGCAGTTCTTC. This codes for CASSSGGGAPNEQFF.

V and J are TRBV5-6 and TRBJ1-2, with TRBD1 matching over 7 bases. Germline loops: CDR1 SGHDT, CDR2 YYEEEE. The CDR3 is 13 residues long. Germline trimming cut 1 base from V and 4 bases from J; bases unmatched to any gene: 1. DNA for the CDR3: TGTGCCAGCAGCTTGACAGGGGTCTATGGCTACACCTTC. As protein: CASSLTGVYGYTF.

This sequence joins TRBV7-2 and TRBJ1-1; D is perhaps TRBD1 (5 bases). This CDR3 has 15 residues. The ends were cut back, 1 base at V and 1 base at J, with 10 bases in the middle. CDR1 and CDR2 (germline): SGHTA, FQGNSA. The CDR3 DNA reads as TGTGCCAGCAGCTTAGGCGACAGCGCGAACACTGAAGCTTTCTTT. It is translated as CASSLGDSANTEAFF. The full variable domain, with the rest looked up from reference TRBV7-2 and TRBJ1-1, is GAGVSQSPSNKVTEKGKDVELRCDPISGHTALYWYRQSLGQGLEFLIYFQGNSAPDKSGLPSDRFSAERTGGSVSTLTIQRTQQEDSAVYLCASSLGDSANTEAFFGQGTRLTVV.

The gene calls are TRBV15 and TRBJ1-1; D is undetermined. Trimming stripped 0 bases from V and 4 bases from J, with 15 bases between. Germline CDR1 and CDR2: LNHNV and YYDKDF (reference sequence). The CDR3 covers 16 residues. The chain's CDR3 is CATSRDPWTGSTEAFF. The CDR3 DNA reads TGTGCCACCAGCAGAGACCCCTGGACGGGGTCCACTGAAGCTTTCTTT. Using reference TRBV15 and TRBJ1-1 for the parts outside the CDR3, the full variable domain is DAMVIQNPRYQVTQFGKPVTLSCSQTLNHNVMYWYQQKSSQAPKLLFHYYDKDFNNEADTPDNFQSRRPNTSFCFLDIRSPGLGDTAMYLCATSRDPWTGSTEAFFGQGTRLTVV.

V usage is TRBV5-4 and J usage is TRBJ2-6, with D possibly TRBD1 on 5 matching bases. Germline V gene sequence: CDR1 SGHNT, CDR2 YYREEE (reference sequence). With 4 bases removed from V and 0 bases from J, the gap between germline ends came to 14 bases. The length of the CDR3 is 17 residues. The CDR3 nucleotides read TGTGCCAGCAGCACCCGGACACCGATCTCTGGGGCCAACGTCCTGACTTTC. Its translation is CASSTRTPISGANVLTF.

The V call is TRBV15, the J call TRBJ2-1, with TRBD2 identical over 9 bases. Germline-derived CDR1 and CDR2 are LNHNV and YYDKDF (reference sequence). V lost 8 bases and J lost 7; bases outside the gene matches: 9. The CDR3 is made up of 14 amino acids. The CDR3 sequence: CATGGLAGVNEQFF. The CDR3 DNA sequence: TGTGCCACCGGAGGGTTAGCGGGAGTGAATGAGCAGTTCTTC.

V is TRBV27 and J is TRBJ2-1; a possible D gene is TRBD2 (6 bases). Germline CDR1 is MNHEY and CDR2 is SMNVEV (reference sequence). V was clipped by 3 bases and J by 9 bases, with 18 bases between them. This CDR3 spans 15 amino acids. The CDR3: CASSFLASGPFEQFF. CDR3 DNA: TGTGCCAGCAGTTTCCTAGCGAGCGGACCTTTTGAGCAGTTCTTC.

The genes are TRBV4-1 and TRBJ2-7, with 9 bases identical to TRBD1. The germline V gene encodes CDR1 MGHRA and CDR2 YSYEKL. CDR3 length: 19 residues. The J segment lost 1 base and the V segment lost 10 bases, leaving 23 bases of the junction unmatched. The CDR3 spells CATYHLPGQGEKNSYEQYF. CDR3 nucleotide sequence: TGCGCCACCTACCACCTCCCGGGACAGGGCGAAAAGAATTCCTACGAGCAGTACTTC.